This T cell receptor beta chain comes out of a study of PD-1 blockade in classical Hodgkin lymphoma. Trimming stripped 3 bases from V and 2 bases from J, with 14 bases between. CDR3 length: 16 residues. Germline CDR1 is SGDLS and CDR2 is YYNGEE. Relapses following autologous stem cell transplantation were seen in all patients, with brentuximab vedotin exposure varying. With respect to this clone: Its antigen is currently unknown.

Using immunoSEQ multiplex PCR, the repertoire was profiled, and TCRdb retains in-frame clones only, with some absent. The sample shows 40,000 to 45,000 clones, around 80% of them seen only once. Overall study findings and caveats: By cycle point C4D1, TCR diversity had risen significantly in CD4+ cells (but not CD8+ cells).

The rearrangement uses TRBV9 and TRBJ2-2; D perhaps matches TRBD2 (5 bases). This clonotype was sampled from a human donor with classical Hodgkin lymphoma. The sample in question was peripheral blood mononuclear cells (PBMCs), obtained at baseline. CDR3 residues: CASSAASIPNTGELFF. DNA of the CDR3: TGTGCCAGCAGCGCCGCTAGCATCCCTAACACCGGGGAGCTGTTTTTT.